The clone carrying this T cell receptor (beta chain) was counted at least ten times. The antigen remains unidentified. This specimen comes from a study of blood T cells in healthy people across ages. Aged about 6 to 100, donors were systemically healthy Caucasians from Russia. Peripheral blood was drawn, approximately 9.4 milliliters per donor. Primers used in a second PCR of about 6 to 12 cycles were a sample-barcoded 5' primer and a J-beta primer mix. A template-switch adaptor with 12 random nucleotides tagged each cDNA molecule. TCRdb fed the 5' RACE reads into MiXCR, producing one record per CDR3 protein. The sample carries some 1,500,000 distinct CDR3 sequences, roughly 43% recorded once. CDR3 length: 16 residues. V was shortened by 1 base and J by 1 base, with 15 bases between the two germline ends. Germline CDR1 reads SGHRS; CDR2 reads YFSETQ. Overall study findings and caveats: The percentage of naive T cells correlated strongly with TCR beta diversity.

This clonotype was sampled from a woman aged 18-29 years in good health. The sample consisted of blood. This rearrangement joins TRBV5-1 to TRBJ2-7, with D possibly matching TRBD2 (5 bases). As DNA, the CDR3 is TGCGCCAGCAGCTTGTCTGGAGGCGGTGGGTCCTACGAGCAGTACTTC. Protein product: CASSLSGGGGSYEQYF.